This T cell receptor (beta chain) appears in the sequencing data of a study of blood T cell repertoires in COVID-19. On the study more broadly: From the United States, Italy and Spain came samples of acute and convalescent COVID-19. Sources were T cells, B-cell-depleted T cells, or PBMCs; the material itself was cDNA or gDNA.

V lost 5 bases, J lost 6 bases, and 17 bases lay in between. The germline CDR1 and CDR2 sequences are LGHNA and YNFKEQ. The length of the CDR3 is 15 residues. Libraries were prepared by immunoSEQ multiplex PCR; TCRdb keeps only in-frame clonotypes and omits some of them. This sample carries over 120,000 clones, over 70% of them seen once, and the ten largest clones take around 3.7%. This receptor was obtained from a man aged 65-85 years who had recovered from COVID-19. The rearrangement uses TRBV4-2 and TRBJ2-1, with D perhaps TRBD2 (5 bases). Specimen: peripheral blood. CDR3 region: CASSSDGADANEQFF. CDR3 in DNA: TGTGCCAGCAGCTCGGATGGAGCGGATGCCAATGAGCAGTTCTTC.